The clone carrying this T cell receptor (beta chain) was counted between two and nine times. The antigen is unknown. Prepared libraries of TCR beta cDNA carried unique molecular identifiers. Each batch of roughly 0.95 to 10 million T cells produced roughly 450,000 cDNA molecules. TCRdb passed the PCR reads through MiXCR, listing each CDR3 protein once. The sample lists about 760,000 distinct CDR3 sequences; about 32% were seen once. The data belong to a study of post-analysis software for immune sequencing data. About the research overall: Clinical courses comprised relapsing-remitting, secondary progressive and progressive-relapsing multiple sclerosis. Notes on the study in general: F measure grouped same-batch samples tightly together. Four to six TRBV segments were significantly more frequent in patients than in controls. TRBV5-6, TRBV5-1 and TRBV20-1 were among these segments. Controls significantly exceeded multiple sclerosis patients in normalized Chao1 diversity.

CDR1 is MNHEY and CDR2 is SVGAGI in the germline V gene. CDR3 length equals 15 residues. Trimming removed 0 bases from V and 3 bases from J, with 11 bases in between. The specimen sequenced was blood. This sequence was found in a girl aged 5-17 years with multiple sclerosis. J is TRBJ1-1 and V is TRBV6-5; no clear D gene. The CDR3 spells CASSYSYLEYTEAFF. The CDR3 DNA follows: TGTGCCAGCAGTTACTCGTACCTCGAATACACTGAAGCTTTCTTT.